These 28 T cell receptor beta chains originate from one sample sequenced in a study of blood T cell repertoires in COVID-19. Data came from immunoSEQ multiplex PCR; TCRdb stores just in-frame clones and leaves some out. Found here are 350,000 to 400,000 clones, roughly 90% of them singletons; the top ten hold 3%. The sample was peripheral blood. These receptors all come from a woman aged 25 to 39 with COVID-19, enrolled during active disease.

In its sample, this clone was seen a few times. The chain is built from TRBV28 and TRBJ2-2; perhaps TRBD1 as D (5 bases). Trimming removed 6 bases at V and 4 bases at J, with 15 bases between. The CDR3 runs 15 residues. Per the germline V gene, CDR1 is MDHEN and CDR2 is SYDVKM. The CDR3 DNA sequence: TGTGCCAGCAGACCGGCAGGGCCCCTCACCGGGGAGCTGTTTTTT. Its translation: CASRPAGPLTGELFF.

The V gene is TRBV6-5, the J gene TRBJ2-1, with D maybe TRBD2 (5 bases). This CDR3 spans 12 amino acids. Trimming cost V 6 bases and J 8 bases, with 11 bases left between them. Germline CDR1 reads MNHEY; CDR2 reads SVGAGI. This CDR3 reads CASSDYRDEQFF. The CDR3 coding sequence is TGTGCCAGCAGCGACTATCGCGATGAGCAGTTCTTC.

V usage is TRBV5-4 and J usage is TRBJ1-2; TRBD1 agrees at 7 bases. Germline-derived CDR1 and CDR2 are SGHNT and YYREEE (reference sequence). The trim removed 0 bases at V and 7 bases at J, leaving 9 bases unmatched. CDR3 size: 15 residues. The DNA for the CDR3 is TGTGCCAGCAGCTTGGTCGCGGGACAGATTCTTGGCTACACCTTC. This encodes CASSLVAGQILGYTF.

The chain uses TRBV25-1 and TRBJ2-5, with TRBD1 identical over 10 bases. The CDR3 has 15 residues. The germline V gene has CDR1 MGHDK and CDR2 SYGVNS. Unmatched junction bases numbered 4, after V lost 1 base and J lost 5 bases. The CDR3 nucleotides read TGTGCCAGCAGTGAATGGGACAGGGGTGGGGAGACCCAGTACTTC. Its translation: CASSEWDRGGETQYF.

The chain is built from TRBV6-5 and TRBJ2-1, with TRBD1 matching 10 bases. Germline CDR1 reads MNHEY; CDR2 reads SVGAGI. J lost 5 bases, V lost 6 bases, and 7 bases had no gene match. The CDR3 is made up of 15 amino acids. CDR3 region: CASSTDRGPHNEQFF. The CDR3 DNA reads as TGTGCCAGCAGCACCGACAGGGGGCCCCACAATGAGCAGTTCTTC.

CDR3 DNA: TGTGCCAGCACCCCAACAGGGGGCTATGGCTACACCTTC. Translated, it gives CASTPTGGYGYTF. This chain joins TRBV6-5 and TRBJ1-2; 8 bases are shared with TRBD1. The CDR3 totals 13 residues. Trimming at V came to 7 bases and at J to 4 bases, leaving 5 bases not matched to a gene. Germline V gives CDR1 MNHEY, CDR2 SVGAGI.

V gene TRBV10-3 combines with J gene TRBJ2-7; 9 bases align to TRBD2. The CDR3 extends over 14 amino acids. CDR1 ENHRY and CDR2 SYGVKD come from the germline V gene. V trimming: 3 bases; J trimming: 6 bases; junction bases outside the gene matches: 6. CDR3 in DNA: TGTGCCATCAGTGACACGCTGACTAGCGGCGAGCAGTACGTC. As protein: CAISDTLTSGEQYV.

The chain uses TRBV4-1 and TRBJ2-1; TRBD1 might be the D (6 bases). Between the trimmed V and J ends, which lost 6 bases and 13 bases, there was a span of 13 bases. Germline CDR1 MGHRA, CDR2 YSYEKL. CDR3 length: 11 residues. Written as DNA, the CDR3 is TGCGCCAGCAGAAACCGGGACATCCAGTTCTTC. Protein sequence: CASRNRDIQFF.

The rearrangement uses TRBV2 and TRBJ2-7, with 9 bases aligning to TRBD1. The germline CDR1 and CDR2 sequences are SNHLY and FYNNEI. This CDR3 is 13 amino acids long. V lost 7 bases and J lost 2; bases outside the gene matches: 3. The CDR3 is CASNWDRAYEQYF. The CDR3 nucleotides are TGTGCCAGCAATTGGGACAGGGCCTACGAGCAGTACTTC.

V and J are TRBV4-2 and TRBJ2-2; no definite D call. Germline V CDR1 and CDR2: LGHNA, YNFKEQ. There are 15 residues in the CDR3. V was cut by 3 bases and J by 5 bases, with 13 bases left in between. CDR3 residues: CASSQTDGLTGELFF. The CDR3 DNA reads TGTGCCAGCAGCCAGACTGACGGGTTGACCGGGGAGCTGTTTTTT.

Comments on this clone: A much larger clone is a single base away; this may be a read error. This rearrangement joins TRBV7-2 to TRBJ1-1; D is possibly TRBD1 (6 bases). Germline assignment: CDR1 SGHTA and CDR2 FQGNSA. The CDR3 totals 13 residues. Trimming pared 4 bases from V and 1 base from J, leaving 7 bases between. Written as DNA, the CDR3 is TGTGCCAGCAGCTCGGACAGGAACACTGAAGCTTTCTTT. It encodes CASSSDRNTEAFF. Looking up the rest from reference TRBV7-2 and TRBJ1-1 gives the full variable domain: GAGVSQSPSNKVTEKGKDVELRCDPISGHTALYWYRQSLGQGLEFLIYFQGNSAPDKSGLPSDRFSAERTGGSVSTLTIQRTQQEDSAVYLCASSSDRNTEAFFGQGTRLTVV.

V usage is TRBV6-1 and J usage is TRBJ2-1; 8 bases agree with TRBD1. Germline CDR1 and CDR2: MNHNS and SASEGT. The V segment lost 2 bases and the J segment 8 bases; nucleotides outside the gene matches: 5. The CDR3 sequence is 14 residues long. The CDR3: CASSEFGQGYEQFF. The CDR3 nucleotides read TGTGCCAGCAGTGAATTTGGACAGGGCTATGAGCAGTTCTTC.

The CDR3 loop is CASSPLISGQKTYEQYF. The CDR3 nucleotides read TGTGCCAGCTCACCACTCATCTCGGGACAGAAGACCTACGAGCAGTACTTC. The chain recombines TRBV18 with TRBJ2-7; 7 bases map to TRBD1. The V gene's germline CDR1 is KGHSH and CDR2 LQKENI. The CDR3 covers 17 residues. After removal of 1 base from V and 2 bases from J, the junction contained 11 bases not matched to a gene. Combining the CDR3 with reference TRBV18 and TRBJ2-7 gives the whole variable domain NAGVMQNPRHLVRRRGQEARLRCSPMKGHSHVYWYRQLPEEGLKFMVYLQKENIIDESGMPKERFSAEFPKEGPSILRIQQVVRGDSAAYFCASSPLISGQKTYEQYFGPGTRLTVT.

The chain combines TRBV13 with TRBJ2-1, with TRBD1 as a possible D gene (6 bases). V was pared by 0 bases and J by 4 bases, with 10 bases between. The CDR3 runs to 15 residues. Germline CDR1 and CDR2: PRHDT and FYEKMQ (reference sequence). CDR3 bases: TGTGCCAGCAGCTTAGGGCCGACAGGTTACAATGAGCAGTTCTTC. Translated, it gives CASSLGPTGYNEQFF.

This chain joins TRBV4-3 and TRBJ2-7; D gene unclear. Germline-derived CDR1 and CDR2 are LGHNA and YSLEER. Trimming stripped 0 bases from V and 2 bases from J, with 5 bases between. The CDR3 contains 13 residues. This chain's CDR3 is CASSQDSTYEQYF. The CDR3 nucleotides read TGCGCCAGCAGCCAAGACAGTACCTACGAGCAGTACTTC.

The chain is built from TRBV18 and TRBJ1-4; D not certain. Looked up from germline, CDR1 is KGHSH and CDR2 is LQKENI. V lost 0 bases and J 8 bases, leaving 10 bases between the germline ends. The CDR3 has 14 amino acids. DNA for the CDR3: TGTGCCAGCTCACCACCTGAGTTTGCGGAAAAACTGTTTTTT. Protein product: CASSPPEFAEKLFF.

Regarding this clone: Different DNA sequences within this sample yield the same CDR3. The chain is built from TRBV28 and TRBJ1-1, with D tentatively TRBD1 (5 bases). The V gene lost 3 bases and the J gene lost 1 base, with 6 bases spanning the gap. Germline values: CDR1 MDHEN, CDR2 SYDVKM. CDR3 size: 13 residues. The CDR3 DNA reads TGTGCCAGCAGTTTGGGGCGGAACACTGAAGCTTTCTTT. This gives the protein CASSLGRNTEAFF.

This clone appeared once. The V call is TRBV7-9, the J call TRBJ1-2, with a tentative D call TRBD1 (6 bases). This CDR3 is built from 13 residues. Germline values: CDR1 SEHNR, CDR2 FQNEAQ (reference sequence). Trimming stripped 2 bases from V and 8 bases from J, with 12 bases between. CDR3 amino acids: CASSLFGQKGYTF. The CDR3 DNA reads TGTGCCAGCAGCTTATTTGGACAGAAGGGCTACACCTTC.

The chain joins TRBV19 to TRBJ1-5, with 7 bases that match TRBD1. The V gene end was trimmed by 6 bases and the J gene end by 0 bases; junction bases not matched to a gene: 11. The CDR3 is made up of 17 amino acids. Germline V gene data show CDR1 as LNHDA and CDR2 as SQIVND (reference sequence). CDR3 in amino acids: CASRKQTGQYSNQPQHF. CDR3 nucleotide sequence: TGTGCCAGTAGAAAACAAACGGGACAGTATAGCAATCAGCCCCAGCATTTT.

CDR3 in DNA: TGTGCCAGCAGCGCCGGCGGGTATTCGGGAAACACCATATATTTT. Translated: CASSAGGYSGNTIYF. V gene TRBV28 combines with J gene TRBJ1-3, with unresolved D. Germline CDR1 reads MDHEN; CDR2 reads SYDVKM. V gave up 6 bases and J gave up 4 bases, with 16 bases separating them. The CDR3 is 15 residues long.

The chain employs TRBV24-1 and TRBJ1-1; D is unresolved. Looked up from germline, CDR1 is KGHDR and CDR2 is SFDVKD. The CDR3 is 14 amino acids. Trimming removed 2 bases at V and 1 base at J, with 7 bases between. CDR3 sequence: CATSDSCWNTEAFF. The CDR3 bases are TGTGCCACCAGTGATTCATGTTGGAACACTGAAGCTTTCTTT.

The CDR3 is CASSKDRGNNYGYTF. CDR3 nucleotide sequence: TGTGCCAGCAGTAAGGACAGGGGTAATAACTATGGCTACACCTTC. The chain has TRBV28 and TRBJ1-2, with 9 bases matching TRBD1. Germline V gene sequence: CDR1 MDHEN, CDR2 SYDVKM. The CDR3 consists of 15 residues. The V gene end was trimmed by 5 bases and the J gene end by 1 base; junction bases not matched to a gene: 5.

The CDR3 protein is CASSLGSGQGGTEAFF. Here the CDR3 DNA reads TGTGCCAGCAGTTTAGGATCGGGACAGGGAGGCACTGAAGCTTTCTTT. The chain recombines TRBV28 with TRBJ1-1; 9 bases are shared with TRBD1. CDR1 is MDHEN, CDR2 SYDVKM, per germline. J gave up 4 bases and V 2 bases, and 8 bases lay outside the gene matches. The CDR3 is made up of 16 amino acids.

The chain carries TRBV9 and TRBJ2-2, with D maybe TRBD2 (7 bases). The CDR3 totals 17 residues. CDR1 is SGDLS, CDR2 YYNGEE, per germline. V lost 4 bases, J lost 6 bases, and 22 bases lay in between. The CDR3 region is CASSSPWGGLLSGELFF. CDR3 coding DNA: TGTGCCAGCAGCTCCCCTTGGGGGGGGCTCTTATCCGGGGAGCTGTTTTTT.

The V call is TRBV11-2, the J call TRBJ1-3; 9 bases align to TRBD1. Germline CDR1 SGHAT, CDR2 FQNNGV. V dropped 5 bases and J dropped 4; count of bases not matched to a gene: 6. This CDR3 spans 15 amino acids. CDR3 DNA: TGTGCCAGCAGCGACTACAGGGGGCCCGGAAACACCATATATTTT. Encoded protein: CASSDYRGPGNTIYF.

CDR3 coding DNA: TGTGCCAGCAGCGCCCGACAGGGGGCGCGAGTAGATACGCAGTATTTT. It codes for CASSARQGARVDTQYF. V gene TRBV11-1 combines with J gene TRBJ2-3; 10 bases agree with TRBD1. Germline values: CDR1 SGHAT, CDR2 FQDESV (reference sequence). This CDR3 region has 16 residues. V trimming: 5 bases; J trimming: 5 bases; junction bases outside the gene matches: 10.

This clone occurred once. CDR3 nucleotides: TGTGCCAGCAGCCACCCGGAGGGACAGGGAAGATACGAGCAGTACTTC. This encodes CASSHPEGQGRYEQYF. The chain has TRBV28 and TRBJ2-7, with 9 bases matching TRBD1. Per germline, CDR1 MDHEN and CDR2 SYDVKM. The CDR3 spans 16 residues. V was clipped by 6 bases and J by 4 bases; unmatched bases: 13.

The J gene is TRBJ1-5, the V gene TRBV6-4; tentative D call: TRBD1 (5 bases). The CDR3 consists of 16 residues. Deletions cut 6 bases from V and 0 bases from J, with 15 bases between. From germline, CDR1 is MRHNA and CDR2 SNTAGT. CDR3: CASRGPGGNSNQPQHF. The CDR3 DNA is TGTGCCAGCAGGGGGCCCGGGGGAAATAGCAATCAGCCCCAGCATTTT.